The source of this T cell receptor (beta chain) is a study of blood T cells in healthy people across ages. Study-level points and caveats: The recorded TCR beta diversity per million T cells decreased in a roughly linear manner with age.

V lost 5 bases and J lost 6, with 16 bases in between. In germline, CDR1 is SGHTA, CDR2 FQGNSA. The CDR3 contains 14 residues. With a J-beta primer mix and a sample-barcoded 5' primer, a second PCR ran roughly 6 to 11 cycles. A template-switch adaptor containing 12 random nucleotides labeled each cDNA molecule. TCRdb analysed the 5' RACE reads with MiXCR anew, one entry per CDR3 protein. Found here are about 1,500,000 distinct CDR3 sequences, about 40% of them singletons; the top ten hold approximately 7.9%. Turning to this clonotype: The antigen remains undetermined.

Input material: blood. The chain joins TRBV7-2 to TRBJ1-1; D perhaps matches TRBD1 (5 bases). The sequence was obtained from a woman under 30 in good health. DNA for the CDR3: TGTGCCAGCAGCAAAACTCGACAGATTCCTGAAGCTTTCTTT. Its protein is CASSKTRQIPEAFF.